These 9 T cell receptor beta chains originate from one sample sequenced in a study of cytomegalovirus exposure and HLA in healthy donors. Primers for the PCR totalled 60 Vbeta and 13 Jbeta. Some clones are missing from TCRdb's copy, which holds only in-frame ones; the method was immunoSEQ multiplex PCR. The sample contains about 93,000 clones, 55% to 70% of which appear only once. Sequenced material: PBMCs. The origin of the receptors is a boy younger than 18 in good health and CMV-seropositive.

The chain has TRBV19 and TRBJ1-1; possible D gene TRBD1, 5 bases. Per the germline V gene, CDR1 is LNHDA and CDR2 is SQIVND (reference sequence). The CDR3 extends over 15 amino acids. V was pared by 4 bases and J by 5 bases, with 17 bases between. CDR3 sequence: CASSTHQGPGTEAFF. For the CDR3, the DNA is TGTGCCAGTAGTACTCATCAGGGCCCCGGGACTGAAGCTTTCTTT.

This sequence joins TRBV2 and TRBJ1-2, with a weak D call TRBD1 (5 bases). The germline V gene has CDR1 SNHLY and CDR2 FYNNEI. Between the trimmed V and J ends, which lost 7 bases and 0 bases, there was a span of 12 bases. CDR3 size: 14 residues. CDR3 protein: CASNRAGANYGYTF. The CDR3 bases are TGTGCCAGCAATCGAGCGGGGGCTAACTATGGCTACACCTTC.

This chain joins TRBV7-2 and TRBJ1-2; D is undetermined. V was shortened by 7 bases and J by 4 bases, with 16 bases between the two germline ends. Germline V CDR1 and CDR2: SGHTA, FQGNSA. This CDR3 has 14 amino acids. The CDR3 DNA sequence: TGTGCCAGCACTTTCTCGAATCGGGTCTATGGCTACACCTTC. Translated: CASTFSNRVYGYTF.

The CDR3 here is CAVMGQGMPGELFF. In DNA, the CDR3 is TGTGCCGTCATGGGACAGGGTATGCCCGGGGAGCTGTTTTTT. This chain links TRBV5-4 with TRBJ2-2; 9 bases map to TRBD1. Per germline, CDR1 SGHNT and CDR2 YYREEE (reference sequence). Unmatched junction bases numbered 10, after V lost 10 bases and J lost 6 bases. This CDR3 is 14 amino acids long.

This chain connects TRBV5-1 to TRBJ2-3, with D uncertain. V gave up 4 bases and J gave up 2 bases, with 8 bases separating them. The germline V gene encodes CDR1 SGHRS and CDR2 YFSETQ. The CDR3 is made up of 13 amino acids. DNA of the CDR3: TGCGCCAGCAGCGCGGCATTCACAGATACGCAGTATTTT. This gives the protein CASSAAFTDTQYF. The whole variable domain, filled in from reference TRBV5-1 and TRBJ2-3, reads KAGVTQTPRYLIKTRGQQVTLSCSPISGHRSVSWYQQTPGQGLQFLFEYFSETQRNKGNFPGRFSGRQFSNSRSEMNVSTLELGDSALYLCASSAAFTDTQYFGPGTRLTVL.

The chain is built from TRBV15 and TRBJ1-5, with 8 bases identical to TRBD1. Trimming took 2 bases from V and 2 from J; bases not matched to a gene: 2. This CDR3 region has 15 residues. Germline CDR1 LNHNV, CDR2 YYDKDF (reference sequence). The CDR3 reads CATSRMTGGNQPQHF. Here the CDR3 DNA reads TGTGCCACCAGCAGAATGACAGGGGGCAATCAGCCCCAGCATTTT.

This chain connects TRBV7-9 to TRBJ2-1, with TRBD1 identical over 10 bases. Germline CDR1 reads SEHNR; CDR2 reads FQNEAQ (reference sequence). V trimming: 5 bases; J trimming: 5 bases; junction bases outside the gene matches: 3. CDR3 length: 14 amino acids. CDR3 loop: CASSPGTGDNEQFF. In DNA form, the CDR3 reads TGTGCCAGCAGCCCCGGGACAGGGGACAATGAGCAGTTCTTC.

CDR3 in amino acids: CASRPGTEAGYTF. The CDR3 DNA is TGTGCCAGCAGACCCGGGACAGAGGCCGGCTACACCTTC. V usage is TRBV7-9 and J usage is TRBJ1-2; 7 bases match TRBD1. V lost 6 bases and J lost 8; bases outside the gene matches: 9. The CDR3 extends over 13 amino acids. The germline V gene encodes CDR1 SEHNR and CDR2 FQNEAQ (reference sequence).

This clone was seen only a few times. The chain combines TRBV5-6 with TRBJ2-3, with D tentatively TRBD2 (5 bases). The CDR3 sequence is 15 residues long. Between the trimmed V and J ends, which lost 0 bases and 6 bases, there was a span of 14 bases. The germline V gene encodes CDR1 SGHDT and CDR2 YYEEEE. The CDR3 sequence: CASSLVSSGFDTQYF. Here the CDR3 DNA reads TGTGCCAGCAGCTTGGTATCTTCGGGGTTTGATACGCAGTATTTT.